Listed below are T cell receptor beta chains from one sample, sequenced in a study of cytomegalovirus exposure and HLA in healthy donors. This table comes from immunoSEQ multiplex PCR, and its TCRdb copy is limited to in-frame clones, with some not included. The data contain some 180,000 clones, 75% to 80% of them singletons. Sequencing input: PBMCs. The source is a female donor in good health and CMV-seronegative. Each CDR3 is given with its conserved first and last residue. D genes are given only for firm matches. Some rows have no size entry. The others give once, few or many, or a class for an expanded clone.

CDR3aa,CDR3nt,j_gene,abundance,v_gene,d_gene,len
CASSPETLMNTEAFF,TGCGCCAGCAGCCCCGAGACTCTCATGAACACTGAAGCTTTCTTT,TRBJ1-1,few,TRBV5-1,NA,15
CASSGTGGEQYF,TGTGCCAGCAGCGGGACAGGGGGCGAGCAGTACTTC,TRBJ2-7,NA,TRBV9,TRBD1,12
CASSYRSYSNQPQHF,TGTGCCAGTAGTTACAGGAGTTATAGCAATCAGCCCCAGCATTTT,TRBJ1-5,once,TRBV19,NA,15
CASSLALGLETDTQYF,TGCGCCAGCAGCTTGGCCTTAGGACTAGAGACAGATACGCAGTATTTT,TRBJ2-3,NA,TRBV5-1,TRBD2,16
CASSRHYGYTF,TGTGCCAGTAGCAGGCACTATGGCTACACCTTC,TRBJ1-2,NA,TRBV19,NA,11
CASSLGAASVGGELFF,TGTGCCAGCAGCTTAGGTGCGGCTAGCGTTGGCGGGGAGCTGTTTTTT,TRBJ2-2,NA,TRBV7-8,NA,16
CASSLERQFYEQYF,TGTGCCAGCAGCTTAGAAAGACAGTTCTACGAGCAGTACTTC,TRBJ2-7,NA,TRBV5-4,NA,14
CASSLWQGMDEQFF,TGTGCCAGCAGTTTATGGCAGGGGATGGATGAGCAGTTCTTC,TRBJ2-1,NA,TRBV27,NA,14
CASRSTPHEQYF,TGTGCCAGCAGATCGACTCCCCACGAGCAGTACTTC,TRBJ2-7,once,TRBV6-5,NA,12
CASSLGQQDQPQHF,TGTGCCAGCAGCCTCGGACAGCAGGATCAGCCCCAGCATTTT,TRBJ1-5,NA,TRBV7-9,NA,14
CAWSTDTYEQYF,TGTGCCTGGAGTACGGACACCTACGAGCAGTACTTC,TRBJ2-7,NA,TRBV30,NA,12
CASSQSTSPNEQFF,TGTGCCAGCAGCCAATCGACTAGTCCCAATGAGCAGTTCTTC,TRBJ2-1,NA,TRBV4-2,NA,14
CSVVRTPGEPQHF,TGCAGCGTTGTCAGGACACCGGGAGAGCCCCAGCATTTT,TRBJ1-5,NA,TRBV29-1,NA,13
CASTPGNSNQPQHF,TGTGCCAGCACCCCAGGAAATAGCAATCAGCCCCAGCATTTT,TRBJ1-5,NA,TRBV6-1,NA,14
CASSQPNDRGRTSGFHEQYF,TGTGCCAGCAGCCAACCAAATGACAGGGGGAGGACTAGCGGGTTTCACGAGCAGTACTTC,TRBJ2-7,once,TRBV4-2,TRBD2,20
CASRNRDTDTQYF,TGTGCCAGCAGGAACAGGGACACAGATACGCAGTATTTT,TRBJ2-3,few,TRBV6-5,NA,13
CAWTLGAGGGHGTQYF,TGTGCCTGGACCCTGGGAGCGGGGGGGGGTCATGGGACCCAGTACTTC,TRBJ2-5,NA,TRBV30,TRBD2,16
CASSLLAGNTDTQYF,TGTGCCAGCAGCCTACTAGCGGGGAACACAGATACGCAGTATTTT,TRBJ2-3,NA,TRBV6-5,TRBD2,15
CASSGFIYSNQPQHF,TGTGCCAGCAGTGGTTTCATCTATAGCAATCAGCCCCAGCATTTT,TRBJ1-5,NA,TRBV2,NA,15
CASSPRLDTGELFF,TGTGCCAGCAGCCCGAGGTTGGACACCGGGGAGCTGTTTTTT,TRBJ2-2,NA,TRBV9,NA,14
CASSSLGLAGQETQYF,TGTGCCAGCAGTTCATTGGGACTAGCGGGGCAAGAGACCCAGTACTTC,TRBJ2-5,NA,TRBV27,TRBD2,16
CAWSEPGQANYGYTF,TGTGCCTGGAGTGAGCCGGGACAGGCTAACTATGGCTACACCTTC,TRBJ1-2,few,TRBV30,TRBD1,15
CASSQGPWTSGTDTQYF,TGCGCCAGCAGCCAAGGGCCCTGGACTAGCGGTACAGATACGCAGTATTTT,TRBJ2-3,NA,TRBV4-1,TRBD2,17
CASSVQDPRQGETQYF,TGCGCCAGCAGCGTTCAGGACCCCCGGCAGGGCGAGACCCAGTACTTC,TRBJ2-5,NA,TRBV5-1,NA,16
CASSSLPSGGLYNEQFF,TGTGCCAGCAGTTCCCTCCCTAGCGGGGGGCTTTACAATGAGCAGTTCTTC,TRBJ2-1,NA,TRBV27,TRBD2,17
CARIAGTSGNEQFF,TGTGCCAGAATAGCCGGGACTAGCGGGAATGAGCAGTTCTTC,TRBJ2-1,NA,TRBV6-8,TRBD2,14
CSSSPQGPGELFF,TGTTCCAGCAGCCCACAGGGACCCGGGGAGCTGTTTTTT,TRBJ2-2,NA,TRBV7-9,NA,13
CASTGTGASNQPQHF,TGTGCCAGCACCGGGACAGGGGCCAGCAATCAGCCCCAGCATTTT,TRBJ1-5,NA,TRBV6-6,TRBD1,15
CASSPRELNSPLHF,TGTGCCAGCAGTCCCAGGGAATTAAATTCACCCCTCCACTTT,TRBJ1-6,NA,TRBV6-6,NA,14
CASSPQQGSEQYF,TGTGCCAGCTCACCGCAACAGGGCTCCGAGCAGTACTTC,TRBJ2-7,NA,TRBV18,NA,13
CASSFTAGLGEKLFF,TGTGCCAGCAGCTTTACCGCAGGGCTTGGTGAAAAACTGTTTTTT,TRBJ1-4,NA,TRBV11-2,NA,15
CASSENTAYNEQFF,TGCGCCAGCAGTGAGAATACAGCCTACAATGAGCAGTTCTTC,TRBJ2-1,NA,TRBV10-2,NA,14
CASSAYFGRGSTISTDTQYF,TGTGCCAGCAGTGCCTACTTCGGACGGGGGTCGACCATTAGCACAGATACGCAGTATTTT,TRBJ2-3,NA,TRBV6-1,NA,20
CASSPRALLALSSYNEQFF,TGTGCCAGCAGCCCCCGGGCCCTACTAGCGCTGAGCTCCTACAATGAGCAGTTCTTC,TRBJ2-1,NA,TRBV28,TRBD2,19
CASRVGTGGNYEQYF,TGTGCCAGCAGAGTAGGGACAGGGGGAAACTACGAGCAGTACTTC,TRBJ2-7,NA,TRBV6-5,TRBD1,15
CASSTGTGGSHEQFF,TGTGCCAGCAGTACGGGGACAGGGGGGTCACATGAGCAGTTCTTC,TRBJ2-1,NA,TRBV27,TRBD1,15
CASSIDPDRPLPSPLHF,TGTGCCAGTAGTATAGATCCGGACAGACCCTTACCTTCACCCCTCCACTTT,TRBJ1-6,few,TRBV19,NA,17
CASSLAGLGYEQYF,TGCGCCAGCAGCTTGGCCGGCCTAGGCTACGAGCAGTACTTC,TRBJ2-7,NA,TRBV5-1,NA,14
CASSGQVYSHEQFF,TGTGCCAGTAGTGGACAGGTTTACTCCCATGAGCAGTTCTTC,TRBJ2-1,NA,TRBV19,TRBD1,14
CASSQVPGFRSYEQYF,TGTGCCAGCAGCCAAGTTCCGGGGTTTAGGTCCTACGAGCAGTACTTC,TRBJ2-7,NA,TRBV4-2,NA,16
CASSEQYLNTGELFF,TGTGCCAGCAGCGAACAATATCTGAACACCGGGGAGCTGTTTTTT,TRBJ2-2,NA,TRBV9,NA,15
CASAEEQGAFGYTF,TGTGCCAGCGCCGAGGAACAGGGGGCATTTGGCTACACCTTC,TRBJ1-2,NA,TRBV27,TRBD1,14
CASSERTGVQAFF,TGTGCCAGCAGCGAGAGAACAGGTGTACAAGCTTTCTTT,TRBJ1-1,few,TRBV5-4,NA,13
CASSDSSGSYNEQFF,TGTGCCAGCAGCGACTCTAGCGGATCCTACAATGAGCAGTTCTTC,TRBJ2-1,NA,TRBV9,TRBD2,15